What follows are 9 T cell receptor beta chains derived from one specimen sequenced in a study of T-cell memory formation after mild COVID-19. MiXCR, run by TCRdb on the 5' RACE reads, gives a single entry per CDR3 protein. Seen here are under 700,000 distinct CDR3 sequences, about a fifth observed once, and the top ten hold around 12%. Source material: PBMCs or a T cell subset sorted from them (not recorded which). Receptors originate from an adult woman who had mild COVID-19 (a few samples of this study predate the infection). Cell type and time point are not known.

The V call is TRBV12-3 or TRBV12-4, the J call TRBJ1-4; maybe TRBD1 (6 bases). V was pared by 6 bases and J by 8 bases, with 19 bases between. The CDR3 runs to 15 residues. This CDR3 is CASSSQGFIREKLFF. The CDR3 nucleotides read TGTGCCAGCAGCTCCCAGGGGTTTATACGGGAAAAACTGTTTTTT.

This clonotype was found a few times. The rearrangement links TRBV27 to TRBJ1-6; 7 bases fit TRBD1. The trim removed 6 bases at V and 0 bases at J, leaving 11 bases unmatched. The V gene's germline CDR1 is MNHEY and CDR2 SMNVEV (reference sequence). This CDR3 is built from 18 residues. The CDR3 DNA follows: TGTGCCAGCAGCCGTACTTCAGGGGACAGCTCCTATAATTCACCCCTCCACTTT. Its translation: CASSRTSGDSSYNSPLHF.

This clonotype has just a few counts. The rearrangement uses TRBV4-1 and TRBJ1-2, with 9 bases aligning to TRBD1. CDR3 size: 15 residues. Trimming at V came to 1 base and at J to 8 bases, leaving 8 bases not matched to a gene. Germline-derived CDR1 and CDR2 are MGHRA and YSYEKL. This CDR3 reads CASSQGTGAREGYTF. DNA of the CDR3: TGCGCCAGCAGCCAAGGGACAGGGGCGCGAGAGGGCTACACCTTC.

This clonotype was observed a handful of times. The chain recombines TRBV11-2 with TRBJ2-7, with TRBD2 identical over 10 bases. The CDR3 totals 13 residues. CDR1 SGHAT and CDR2 FQNNGV come from the germline V gene. J lost 4 bases, V lost 5 bases, and 2 bases had no gene match. The CDR3 coding sequence is TGTGCCAGCAGCCAGACTAGCGGGTACGAGCAGTACTTC. Translated, it gives CASSQTSGYEQYF. Full variable domain (missing parts from reference TRBV11-2 and TRBJ2-7): EAGVAQSPRYKIIEKRQSVAFWCNPISGHATLYWYQQILGQGPKLLIQFQNNGVVDDSQLPKDRFSAERLKGVDSTLKIQPAKLEDSAVYLCASSQTSGYEQYFGPGTRLTVT.

This clonotype was detected only a few times. The rearrangement joins TRBV29-1 to TRBJ2-7, with 7 bases identical to TRBD1. V lost 4 bases to trimming and J lost 3 bases; unmatched junction nucleotides: 6. From germline, CDR1 is SQVTM and CDR2 ANQGSEA. This CDR3 has 13 amino acids. In DNA form, the CDR3 reads TGCAGCGTTGCCGGGACAGATTACTACGAGCAGTACTTC. Residues: CSVAGTDYYEQYF.

V usage is TRBV3-1 and J usage is TRBJ1-1, with D tentatively TRBD1 (5 bases). Germline CDR1 reads LGHDT; CDR2 reads YNNKEL (reference sequence). The V gene lost 3 bases and the J gene lost 3 bases, with 8 bases spanning the gap. The CDR3 covers 13 residues. The CDR3 reads CASSQGPDTEAFF. DNA of the CDR3: TGTGCCAGCAGCCAGGGGCCGGACACTGAAGCTTTCTTT.

This clonotype was detected only a few times. The chain carries TRBV5-1 and TRBJ2-2; D possibly corresponds to TRBD1 (5 bases). The CDR3 contains 14 residues. The germline gives CDR1 SGHRS, CDR2 YFSETQ. V was trimmed by 4 bases and J by 1 base, leaving 8 bases between them. In DNA form, the CDR3 reads TGCGCCAGCAGCAAGACAGTGAACACCGGGGAGCTGTTTTTT. Translating it yields CASSKTVNTGELFF.

The V and J genes are TRBV4-1 and TRBJ2-7; the D gene is possibly TRBD1 (5 bases). V was trimmed by 4 bases and J by 6 bases, leaving 16 bases between them. CDR1 MGHRA and CDR2 YSYEKL come from the germline V gene. The CDR3 has 14 residues. CDR3 DNA sequence: TGCGCCAGCAGCCCAGATATAACAGGATCCGAGCAGTACTTC. This gives the protein CASSPDITGSEQYF.

The V call is TRBV10-3, the J call TRBJ1-5, with no clear D. V was trimmed by 6 bases and J by 5 bases, leaving 11 bases between them. CDR3 length: 13 amino acids. In germline, CDR1 is ENHRY, CDR2 SYGVKD. CDR3 protein: CAIRHGSDQPQHF. As DNA, the CDR3 is TGTGCCATCAGACACGGATCGGATCAGCCCCAGCATTTT.